Listed below are T cell receptor beta chains from one sample, sequenced in a study of metastatic and nonmetastatic thyroid tumors. TCRdb re-called clones via MiXCR from the PCR reads. The sample consists of 20,000 to 25,000 clones, around 15% of them appearing once. Sequencing was carried out using blood. The receptors were sampled from a female donor with papillary thyroid cancer or a benign thyroid nodule (not recorded which). Some clones in this sample may be carry-over from other donors' samples. Each CDR3 is given with its conserved first and last residue. Fields, in order: V gene, D gene, clone size, J gene, CDR3 DNA, CDR3 protein. D genes are given only for firm matches. Rows give clone size only sometimes, using once, few, many, or a class for an expanded clone.

v_gene: TRBV5-6; d_gene: -; abundance: many; j_gene: TRBJ2-1; CDR3nt: TGTGCCAGCAGCCCCGGGCCGAGCTCCTACAATGAGCAGTTCTTC; CDR3aa: CASSPGPSSYNEQFF
v_gene: TRBV15; d_gene: -; abundance: many; j_gene: TRBJ2-3; CDR3nt: TGTGCCACCAGCAGATCAACAACGGCCGAAGATACGCAGTATTTT; CDR3aa: CATSRSTTAEDTQYF
v_gene: TRBV4-1; d_gene: -; abundance: -; j_gene: TRBJ1-1; CDR3nt: TGCGCCAGCAGCTCGACAGCAGTTAGGACCGAAGCTTTCTTT; CDR3aa: CASSSTAVRTEAFF
v_gene: TRBV20-1; d_gene: TRBD1; abundance: medium-sized; j_gene: TRBJ1-2; CDR3nt: TGCAGTGCGAGACCATGGTCAGGGGGCGGTGGCTACACCTTC; CDR3aa: CSARPWSGGGGYTF
v_gene: TRBV24-1; d_gene: -; abundance: many; j_gene: TRBJ2-5; CDR3nt: TGTGCCACCAGTGACCGGGACACTGAAGAGACCCAGTACTTC; CDR3aa: CATSDRDTEETQYF
v_gene: TRBV7-3; d_gene: TRBD2; abundance: many; j_gene: TRBJ2-5; CDR3nt: TGTGCCAGCAGCTTAAGGACTAGCGGGAGGCCCCCCTCTCTCGCGACCCAGTACTTC; CDR3aa: CASSLRTSGRPPSLATQYF
v_gene: TRBV11-2; d_gene: -; abundance: -; j_gene: TRBJ1-1; CDR3nt: TGTGCCAGCAGCTTAGACCCTCAGATGAACACTGAAGCTTTCTTT; CDR3aa: CASSLDPQMNTEAFF
v_gene: TRBV7-9; d_gene: TRBD2; abundance: many; j_gene: TRBJ2-4; CDR3nt: TGTGCCAGCAGCTTAGCAGGACTAGCGGAGAAAAACATTCAGTACTTC; CDR3aa: CASSLAGLAEKNIQYF
v_gene: TRBV30; d_gene: TRBD2; abundance: once; j_gene: TRBJ2-7; CDR3nt: TGTGCCTGGAGTCTGCCTAGCGGGAGTACATACTTC; CDR3aa: CAWSLPSGSTYF
v_gene: TRBV16; d_gene: -; abundance: many; j_gene: TRBJ2-1; CDR3nt: TGTGCCAGCAGCCCCAACAGGGTTATGTACAATGAGCAGTTCTTC; CDR3aa: CASSPNRVMYNEQFF
v_gene: TRBV20-1; d_gene: -; abundance: -; j_gene: TRBJ2-7; CDR3nt: TGCAGTGCTAGGGATCCGGCGGGTGTGAAGGACGAGCAGTACTTC; CDR3aa: CSARDPAGVKDEQYF
v_gene: TRBV18; d_gene: -; abundance: -; j_gene: TRBJ1-2; CDR3nt: TGTGCCAGCTCACCACGGGTGTCGGATGGCTACACCTTC; CDR3aa: CASSPRVSDGYTF
v_gene: TRBV4-2; d_gene: TRBD1; abundance: many; j_gene: TRBJ2-1; CDR3nt: TGTGCCAGCAGCCGAGGACAGGGACCCTACAATGAGCAGTTCTTC; CDR3aa: CASSRGQGPYNEQFF
v_gene: TRBV5-1; d_gene: -; abundance: once; j_gene: TRBJ1-3; CDR3nt: TGCGCCAGCAGCTCCTCCGGGACTCCTGGAAACACCATATATTTT; CDR3aa: CASSSSGTPGNTIYF
v_gene: TRBV9; d_gene: -; abundance: many; j_gene: TRBJ2-1; CDR3nt: TGTGCCAGCAGCGTAGGAGGCGGCAGCTCCTACAATGAGCAGTTCTTC; CDR3aa: CASSVGGGSSYNEQFF
v_gene: TRBV4-2; d_gene: -; abundance: many; j_gene: TRBJ1-4; CDR3nt: TGTGCCAGCAGCCAAGATCGGGGCACAGGGACCGGGTGGGTAACTAATGAAAAACTGTTTTTT; CDR3aa: CASSQDRGTGTGWVTNEKLFF
v_gene: TRBV28; d_gene: TRBD1; abundance: many; j_gene: TRBJ2-7; CDR3nt: TGTGCCAGCAGTCTCCGGGACAGGTACCTATTC; CDR3aa: CASSLRDRYLF
v_gene: TRBV11-3; d_gene: -; abundance: -; j_gene: TRBJ2-1; CDR3nt: TGTGCCAGCAGCTTAGATCCGAGGACAGAGCAGTTCTTC; CDR3aa: CASSLDPRTEQFF
v_gene: TRBV15; d_gene: TRBD2; abundance: many; j_gene: TRBJ2-2; CDR3nt: TGTGCCACCAGTAGAAGCGGGAGGAACACCGGGGAGCTGTTTTTT; CDR3aa: CATSRSGRNTGELFF
v_gene: TRBV6-1; d_gene: -; abundance: many; j_gene: TRBJ2-7; CDR3nt: TGTGCCAGCAGTGAAGGAACCGGGACCCCGTACTTC; CDR3aa: CASSEGTGTPYF
v_gene: TRBV6-1; d_gene: -; abundance: large; j_gene: TRBJ1-2; CDR3nt: TGTGCCAGCAGTGAAACAGGAGCCTCCAGCGGCTACACCTTC; CDR3aa: CASSETGASSGYTF
v_gene: TRBV11-2; d_gene: -; abundance: many; j_gene: TRBJ2-7; CDR3nt: TGTGCCAGCAGCCCCAGAACAGGGCGTTCCTCCTACGAGCAGTACTTC; CDR3aa: CASSPRTGRSSYEQYF
v_gene: TRBV6-2/TRBV6-3; d_gene: -; abundance: many; j_gene: TRBJ2-5; CDR3nt: TGTGCCAGCAGCCCCGTCGAAGAGACCCAGTACTTC; CDR3aa: CASSPVEETQYF
v_gene: TRBV20-1; d_gene: -; abundance: many; j_gene: TRBJ2-5; CDR3nt: TGCAGTGCTGCGGGAAGCGTCAAGTCCGCCCAGTACTTC; CDR3aa: CSAAGSVKSAQYF
v_gene: TRBV5-5; d_gene: TRBD1; abundance: many; j_gene: TRBJ2-5; CDR3nt: TGTGCCAGCAGCGGGGGACAGGGAAGGCCAGAGACCCAGTACTTC; CDR3aa: CASSGGQGRPETQYF
v_gene: TRBV7-8; d_gene: -; abundance: once; j_gene: TRBJ1-5; CDR3nt: TGTGCCAGCAGCTTAGTACGGTCATCTAGCAATCAGCCCCAGCATTTT; CDR3aa: CASSLVRSSSNQPQHF
v_gene: TRBV3-1; d_gene: -; abundance: many; j_gene: TRBJ2-1; CDR3nt: TGTGCCAGCAGCCTTAGTGATGAGCAGTTCTTC; CDR3aa: CASSLSDEQFF
v_gene: TRBV5-1; d_gene: -; abundance: many; j_gene: TRBJ2-2; CDR3nt: TGCGCCAGCAGCTTGGGTGTGACAAGTAACGGGGAGCTGTTTTTT; CDR3aa: CASSLGVTSNGELFF
v_gene: TRBV6-4; d_gene: -; abundance: -; j_gene: TRBJ2-1; CDR3nt: TGTGCCAGCAGTGAGACCCCTGACCCATACAAACAGCAGTCCTTC; CDR3aa: CASSETPDPYKQQSF
v_gene: TRBV15; d_gene: -; abundance: many; j_gene: TRBJ2-7; CDR3nt: TGTGCCACCAGCAGAGAGGGGGCTGGCTCCTACGAGCAGTACTTC; CDR3aa: CATSREGAGSYEQYF
v_gene: TRBV19; d_gene: -; abundance: few; j_gene: TRBJ1-6; CDR3nt: TGTGCCAGTAGTAATACCGCCAATAATTCACCCCTCCACTTT; CDR3aa: CASSNTANNSPLHF
v_gene: TRBV2; d_gene: -; abundance: many; j_gene: TRBJ2-7; CDR3nt: TGTGCCAGCAATGGGGACACGAAATACGAGCAGTACTTC; CDR3aa: CASNGDTKYEQYF
v_gene: TRBV12-5; d_gene: -; abundance: many; j_gene: TRBJ1-5; CDR3nt: TGTGCTAGTGGTTCCCCCTCGTATAGCAATCAGCCCCAGCATTTT; CDR3aa: CASGSPSYSNQPQHF
v_gene: TRBV19; d_gene: -; abundance: -; j_gene: TRBJ2-1; CDR3nt: TGTGCCAGTAGTAGGGGGAGCTCCTACAATGAGCAGTTCTTC; CDR3aa: CASSRGSSYNEQFF
v_gene: TRBV30; d_gene: -; abundance: -; j_gene: TRBJ1-1; CDR3nt: TGTGCCTGGAGTACAGGGCGCACTGAAGCTTTCTTT; CDR3aa: CAWSTGRTEAFF
v_gene: TRBV5-4; d_gene: -; abundance: -; j_gene: TRBJ2-6; CDR3nt: TGTGCCAGCAGCTTGTCCAGCGGTCTCGGCACCGGGGCCAACGTCCTGACTTTC; CDR3aa: CASSLSSGLGTGANVLTF
v_gene: TRBV25-1; d_gene: -; abundance: many; j_gene: TRBJ2-1; CDR3nt: TGTGCCAGCAGTGCGATCGGACCCGATGAGCAGTTCTTC; CDR3aa: CASSAIGPDEQFF
v_gene: TRBV18; d_gene: TRBD2; abundance: many; j_gene: TRBJ2-1; CDR3nt: TGTGCCAGCTCACCACTCACTAGCGGGGGGAATGAGCAGTTCTTC; CDR3aa: CASSPLTSGGNEQFF
v_gene: TRBV6-6; d_gene: -; abundance: many; j_gene: TRBJ2-7; CDR3nt: TGTGCCAGCAGTTACTCGTACGGGGACCACTACGAGCAGTACTTC; CDR3aa: CASSYSYGDHYEQYF
v_gene: TRBV20-1; d_gene: -; abundance: many; j_gene: TRBJ2-1; CDR3nt: TGCAGTGCTGGGAGGCCGCATTCTAGCAACTCCTACAATGAGCAGTTCTTC; CDR3aa: CSAGRPHSSNSYNEQFF
v_gene: TRBV27; d_gene: TRBD2; abundance: many; j_gene: TRBJ2-7; CDR3nt: TGTGCCAGCAGTCTTACCTCGGGACTAGCGGGTTACGAGCAGTACTTC; CDR3aa: CASSLTSGLAGYEQYF
v_gene: TRBV6-4; d_gene: -; abundance: medium-sized; j_gene: TRBJ2-7; CDR3nt: TGTGCCAGCAGTGGCGAGCAGTACTTC; CDR3aa: CASSGEQYF
v_gene: TRBV6-1; d_gene: TRBD1; abundance: many; j_gene: TRBJ2-7; CDR3nt: TGTGCCAGCAGTGGGGGTGGGACAGGGGCCCCCTACGAGCAGTACTTC; CDR3aa: CASSGGGTGAPYEQYF
v_gene: TRBV27; d_gene: -; abundance: many; j_gene: TRBJ2-1; CDR3nt: TGTGCCAGCAGCCTACAGGGATCCAATGAGCAGTTCTTC; CDR3aa: CASSLQGSNEQFF
v_gene: TRBV24-1; d_gene: -; abundance: medium-sized; j_gene: TRBJ2-7; CDR3nt: TGTGCCACCATGGGTAGGGGCTACGAGCAGTACTTC; CDR3aa: CATMGRGYEQYF
v_gene: TRBV6-2/TRBV6-3; d_gene: -; abundance: many; j_gene: TRBJ1-5; CDR3nt: TGTGCCAGCAGTTACTCGGCAGGGCGTCAGCCCCAGCATTTT; CDR3aa: CASSYSAGRQPQHF
v_gene: TRBV27; d_gene: -; abundance: many; j_gene: TRBJ1-6; CDR3nt: TGTGCCAGCAGTTTAGTTAAAGACTCACCCCTCCACTTT; CDR3aa: CASSLVKDSPLHF
v_gene: TRBV5-1; d_gene: TRBD1; abundance: many; j_gene: TRBJ2-7; CDR3nt: TGCGCCAGCAGCACCTCCGGGACAGGGTACGAGCAGTACTTC; CDR3aa: CASSTSGTGYEQYF
v_gene: TRBV28; d_gene: -; abundance: many; j_gene: TRBJ1-5; CDR3nt: TGTGCCAGCAGTGGGGAGTGGAAGCCCCAGCATTTT; CDR3aa: CASSGEWKPQHF
v_gene: TRBV11-3; d_gene: -; abundance: few; j_gene: TRBJ1-2; CDR3nt: TGTGCCAGCAGCCAGGCTACCGAGAATATAGGCTACACCTTC; CDR3aa: CASSQATENIGYTF
v_gene: TRBV6-2/TRBV6-3; d_gene: -; abundance: many; j_gene: TRBJ2-2; CDR3nt: TGTGCCAGCAGCCAACCACAGGGAACCGGGGAGCTGTTTTTT; CDR3aa: CASSQPQGTGELFF
v_gene: TRBV12-3/TRBV12-4; d_gene: -; abundance: few; j_gene: TRBJ2-1; CDR3nt: TGTGCCAGCAGTTTAATGGCAGGGTTTTACAATGAGCAGTTCTTC; CDR3aa: CASSLMAGFYNEQFF
v_gene: TRBV5-1; d_gene: TRBD1; abundance: -; j_gene: TRBJ2-7; CDR3nt: TGCGCCAGCAGCTCGGGACAGGGGGCGCGAGAGCAGTACTTC; CDR3aa: CASSSGQGAREQYF
v_gene: TRBV27; d_gene: -; abundance: many; j_gene: TRBJ2-5; CDR3nt: TGTGCCAGCAGTTGGGCGAATACCCAAGAGACCCAGTACTTC; CDR3aa: CASSWANTQETQYF
v_gene: TRBV28; d_gene: TRBD1; abundance: many; j_gene: TRBJ2-4; CDR3nt: TGTGCCACCATGGGACAGGCCAACATTCAGTACTTC; CDR3aa: CATMGQANIQYF
v_gene: TRBV2; d_gene: -; abundance: many; j_gene: TRBJ1-5; CDR3nt: TGTGCCAGCAGTGAAGGATTATGGCAGCCCCAGCATTTT; CDR3aa: CASSEGLWQPQHF
v_gene: TRBV18; d_gene: TRBD2; abundance: many; j_gene: TRBJ2-1; CDR3nt: TGTGCCAGCTCACCGACTAGCGATGGTGAGCAGTTCTTC; CDR3aa: CASSPTSDGEQFF
v_gene: TRBV2; d_gene: -; abundance: many; j_gene: TRBJ2-1; CDR3nt: TGTGCCAGCAGTGATGAGGGTGAGCAGTTCTTC; CDR3aa: CASSDEGEQFF
v_gene: TRBV20-1; d_gene: TRBD2; abundance: medium-sized; j_gene: TRBJ2-1; CDR3nt: TGCAGTGCTAGGGCCACTAGCGTAAGCTCCTACAATGAGCAGTTCTTC; CDR3aa: CSARATSVSSYNEQFF